This TCR beta chain was profiled in a study of cytomegalovirus exposure and HLA in healthy donors. Study findings and constraints: A prior analysis recorded that most TCR beta V segments were productive about 87% or about 30% of the time.

A word on this clone: Its antigen is not known.

Primers included in the PCR were 60 Vbeta and 13 Jbeta primers. Profiled with immunoSEQ multiplex PCR; TCRdb holds only in-frame clones, not every one. Among over 150,000 clones listed, 65% to 75% were seen once. This CDR3 region has 12 residues. Deletions cut 7 bases from V and 7 bases from J, with 11 bases between. Germline values: CDR1 MNHNY, CDR2 SVGAGI (reference sequence). The chain couples TRBV6-6 to TRBJ1-3, with unresolved D. Sequencing was performed on PBMCs. The receptor comes from a man aged 25 to 40 in good health and CMV-seropositive. In DNA, the CDR3 is TGTGCCAGCACCTTACCGGGGAACACCATATATTTT. This codes for CASTLPGNTIYF.